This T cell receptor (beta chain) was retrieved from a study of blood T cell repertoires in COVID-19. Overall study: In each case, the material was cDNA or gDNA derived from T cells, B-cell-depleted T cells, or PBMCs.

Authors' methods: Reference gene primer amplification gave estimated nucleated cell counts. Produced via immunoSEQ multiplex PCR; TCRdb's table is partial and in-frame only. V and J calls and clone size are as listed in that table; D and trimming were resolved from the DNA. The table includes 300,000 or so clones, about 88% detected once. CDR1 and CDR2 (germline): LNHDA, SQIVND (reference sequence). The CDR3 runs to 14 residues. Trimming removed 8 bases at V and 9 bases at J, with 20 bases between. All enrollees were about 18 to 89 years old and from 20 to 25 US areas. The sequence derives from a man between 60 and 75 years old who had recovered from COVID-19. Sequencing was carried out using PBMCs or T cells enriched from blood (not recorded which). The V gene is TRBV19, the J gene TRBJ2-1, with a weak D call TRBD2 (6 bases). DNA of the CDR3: TGTGCCAGTGCCCTCGGCGGGAATTATGGTGAGCAGTTCTTC. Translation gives CASALGGNYGEQFF.